The 3 T cell receptor beta chains below come from one sample, sequenced in a study of Ad26.COV2.S vaccination and SARS-CoV-2 variants. The treatment denotes: approximately 18 received Ad26.COV2.S at low or high dose, single or two shots; roughly five received placebo; per-sample allocation not given. It was on day 63 after the first vaccine or placebo injection that samples were taken. Sequencing used immunoSEQ multiplex PCR; TCRdb keeps in-frame clones, though not all of them. The sample lists 300,000 to 400,000 clones, around 88% occurring once. This material consisted of peripheral blood, taken in a trial of Ad26.COV2.S vaccine versus placebo. These receptors were collected from a person aged 18-60 years who received the Ad26.COV2.S COVID-19 vaccine or a placebo.

This clone has a single count. This chain connects TRBV10-3 to TRBJ2-3; TRBD2 is a possible D gene (5 bases). The germline V gene has CDR1 ENHRY and CDR2 SYGVKD. This CDR3 has 16 residues. Trimming took 3 bases from V and 3 from J, leaving 16 bases between them. CDR3 bases: TGTGCCATCAGTGACTCGATTCGGTCGGGGACAGATACGCAGTATTTT. It is translated as CAISDSIRSGTDTQYF.

The V gene is TRBV4-1, the J gene TRBJ1-5; D is unclear. CDR1 and CDR2 (germline): MGHRA, YSYEKL. The V end was cut by 6 bases, the J end by 5 bases, with 11 bases between. The CDR3 runs 13 residues. The DNA for the CDR3 is TGCGCCAGCAGTCGTACAAGAGATCAGCCCCAGCATTTT. It is translated as CASSRTRDQPQHF.

The chain employs TRBV6-2 or TRBV6-3 and TRBJ2-6; D not certain. This CDR3 has 16 residues. The germline CDR1 and CDR2 sequences are MNHEY and SVGEGT. V was clipped by 3 bases and J by 0 bases, with 9 bases between them. The CDR3 coding sequence is TGTGCCAGCAGTTATCGAAGAAGCTCTGGGGCCAACGTCCTGACTTTC. Its protein product is CASSYRRSSGANVLTF.